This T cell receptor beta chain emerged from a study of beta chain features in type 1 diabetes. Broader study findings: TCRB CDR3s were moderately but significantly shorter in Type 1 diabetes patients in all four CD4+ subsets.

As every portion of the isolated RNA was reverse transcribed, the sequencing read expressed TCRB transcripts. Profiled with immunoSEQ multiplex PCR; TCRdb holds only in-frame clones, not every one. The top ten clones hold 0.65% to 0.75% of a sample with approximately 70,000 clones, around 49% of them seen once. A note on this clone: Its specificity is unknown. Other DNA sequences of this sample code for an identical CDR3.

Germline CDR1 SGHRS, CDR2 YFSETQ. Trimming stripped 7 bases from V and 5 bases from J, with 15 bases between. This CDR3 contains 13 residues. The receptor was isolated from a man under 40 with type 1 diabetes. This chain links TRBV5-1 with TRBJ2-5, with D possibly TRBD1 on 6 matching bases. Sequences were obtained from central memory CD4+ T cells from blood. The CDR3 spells CASSQGSQETQYF. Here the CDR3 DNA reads TGCGCCAGCTCCCAGGGGAGCCAGGAGACCCAGTACTTC.